Each of the 23 T cell receptor beta chains below was sequenced from the same sample in a study. Cells sorted as Tregs were CD4+, CD25+ and CD127-/low. MiXCR was run by TCRdb on the 5' RACE reads, yielding one entry per CDR3 protein. Among 50,000 to 60,000 distinct CDR3 sequences, roughly 20% were seen once, and the ten largest hold roughly 3.2%. Material: tumor-infiltrating Tregs sorted from the breast tumor. These receptors were taken from a female donor with breast cancer.

As to this clonotype: This may be a read error, as it is one base from a much larger clone. This rearrangement joins TRBV20-1 to TRBJ2-6, with a weak D call TRBD1 (5 bases). The CDR3 has 12 residues. From germline, CDR1 is DFQATT and CDR2 SNEGSKA (reference sequence). The DNA of the CDR3 is TGCAGTGCCACAGCTGGGGCCAGCGTCCTGACTTTC. This gives the protein CSATAGASVLTF.

This clonotype was seen a handful of times. The chain links TRBV7-9 to TRBJ2-3; the match to TRBD1 covers 10 bases. Trimming took 5 bases from V and 6 from J; bases not matched to a gene: 5. The CDR3 runs 14 residues. Per the germline V gene, CDR1 is SEHNR and CDR2 is FQNEAQ (reference sequence). The CDR3 coding sequence is TGTGCCAGCAGCCCCGGACAGGGGGTGGATACGCAGTATTTT. Protein product: CASSPGQGVDTQYF.

A few counts support this clonotype. The J gene is TRBJ2-2, the V gene TRBV20-1, with D perhaps being TRBD1 or TRBD2 (6 bases each). There are 15 residues in the CDR3. V lost 0 bases and J lost 4, with 12 bases in between. CDR1 is DFQATT and CDR2 is SNEGSKA in the germline V gene (reference sequence). DNA for the CDR3: TGCAGTGCTAGAGATACGGGGGCCCTCACCGGGGAGCTGTTTTTT. Its translation is CSARDTGALTGELFF.

This clonotype was seen ten or more times. The chain carries TRBV20-1 and TRBJ1-1; weak D call: TRBD1 (5 bases). CDR1 and CDR2 from the germline V gene are DFQATT and SNEGSKA (reference sequence). This CDR3 is 13 amino acids long. V shed 6 bases and J shed 5 bases, with 16 bases lying between them. The CDR3 DNA is TGCAGTGCCACTACCGGGACTGGGACTGAAGCTTTCTTT. The encoded protein is CSATTGTGTEAFF.

This clonotype was observed a handful of times. This sequence joins TRBV5-1 and TRBJ1-2, with 9 bases matching TRBD1. J lost 3 bases, V lost 3 bases, and 6 bases had no gene match. The CDR3 runs 15 residues. Germline CDR1 and CDR2: SGHRS and YFSETQ. Here the CDR3 DNA reads TGCGCCAGCAGCTACGGACAGGGGAACGACTATGGCTACACCTTC. Residues: CASSYGQGNDYGYTF. The full variable domain, its missing parts supplied by reference TRBV5-1 and TRBJ1-2, is KAGVTQTPRYLIKTRGQQVTLSCSPISGHRSVSWYQQTPGQGLQFLFEYFSETQRNKGNFPGRFSGRQFSNSRSEMNVSTLELGDSALYLCASSYGQGNDYGYTFGSGTRLTVV.

V usage is TRBV20-1 and J usage is TRBJ1-1; no definite D call. Trimming removed 2 bases at V and 1 base at J, with 5 bases between. The CDR3 loop spans 12 amino acids. Per germline, CDR1 DFQATT and CDR2 SNEGSKA (reference sequence). Here the CDR3 reads CSARHSNTEAFF. The CDR3 nucleotides read TGCAGTGCTAGACACTCGAACACTGAAGCTTTCTTT.

Turning to this clonotype: Because it lacks the conserved phenylalanine or tryptophan at the end, this CDR3 is likely a read error. This sequence joins TRBV7-6 and TRBJ1-1; D is possibly TRBD1 (5 bases). This CDR3 is built from 14 residues. Germline CDR1 is SGHVS and CDR2 is FNYEAQ. The CDR3 sequence: CASSLLGEGTEAFL. The CDR3 DNA reads as TGTGCTAGCAGCTTACTAGGGGAAGGCACTGAAGCTTTCTTA.

This CDR3 reads CSVGGEEGGDEQFF. In DNA, the CDR3 is TGCAGCGTGGGGGGAGAGGAAGGCGGCGATGAGCAGTTCTTC. V gene TRBV29-1 combines with J gene TRBJ2-1, with TRBD2 as a possible D gene (6 bases). This CDR3 spans 14 amino acids. In germline, CDR1 is SQVTM, CDR2 ANQGSEA. The V end lost 6 bases, the J end lost 8 bases, and 20 bases lay between the germline ends.

The gene calls are TRBV28 and TRBJ2-1; D ambiguous. Trimming removed 5 bases from V and 4 bases from J, with 6 bases in between. The CDR3 totals 12 residues. CDR1 and CDR2 (germline): MDHEN, SYDVKM. CDR3 loop: CASSPEYNEQFF. The CDR3 DNA reads TGTGCCAGCAGTCCAGAATACAATGAGCAGTTCTTC.

Remarks on this clonotype: At one end the junction does not follow the germline gene, possibly because of a read error. This chain connects TRBV11-2 to TRBJ2-6, with no clear D. This CDR3 has 15 residues. Looked up from germline, CDR1 is SGHAT and CDR2 is FQNNGV. CDR3 sequence: CTSSSGYSGANVLTF. The CDR3 DNA sequence: TGTACCAGCAGTTCCGGGTACTCTGGGGCCAACGTCCTGACTTTC.

This clonotype was seen more than once but under ten times. The J gene is TRBJ2-3, the V gene TRBV5-4; possibly TRBD1 for D (5 bases). The CDR3 is 14 residues long. The V end was cut by 3 bases, the J end by 0 bases, with 8 bases between. Germline CDR1 and CDR2: SGHNT and YYREEE (reference sequence). DNA of the CDR3: TGTGCCAGCAGCTATAGGACAAGCACAGATACGCAGTATTTT. Translated, it gives CASSYRTSTDTQYF.

In its sample, this clonotype was seen a few times. The genes are TRBV10-3 and TRBJ2-7; 9 positions match TRBD2. The V and J ends lost 6 bases and 4 bases, in that order; junction bases with no gene match: 7. CDR3 size: 14 residues. Germline V gene sequence: CDR1 ENHRY, CDR2 SYGVKD. CDR3 sequence reads: CAIRDSSGNYEQYF. CDR3 nucleotides: TGTGCCATCAGAGACTCTAGCGGGAATTACGAGCAGTACTTC.

This clonotype was counted a few times. V and J are TRBV7-9 and TRBJ1-2; 7 nucleotides agree with TRBD1. From germline, CDR1 is SEHNR and CDR2 FQNEAQ (reference sequence). This CDR3 is 14 amino acids long. Germline trimming cut 4 bases from V and 3 bases from J; bases unmatched to any gene: 5. The CDR3 region has the DNA TGTGCCAGCAGCTCAACTGACAGGGACTATGGCTACACCTTC. Amino acids: CASSSTDRDYGYTF.

This clonotype was observed a few times. The chain combines TRBV6-5 with TRBJ1-1; maybe TRBD1 (5 bases). The V and J ends lost 3 bases and 8 bases respectively, with 28 bases between them. Per the germline V gene, CDR1 is MNHEY and CDR2 is SVGAGI. The CDR3 runs to 18 residues. The CDR3 DNA follows: TGTGCCAGCAGTTATGGGCGACGGCAGGGCCCTTCGAAGGGAGAAGCTTTCTTT. As protein: CASSYGRRQGPSKGEAFF.

The table lists this clonotype with a few counts. The chain has TRBV5-1 and TRBJ2-1, with TRBD2 matching over 9 bases. The J segment lost 8 bases and the V segment lost 0 bases, leaving 3 bases of the junction unmatched. CDR3 length equals 14 residues. Per germline, CDR1 SGHRS and CDR2 YFSETQ. CDR3 region: CASSLAGGRDEQFF. In nucleotides, the CDR3 is TGCGCCAGCAGCTTGGCGGGCGGGAGGGATGAGCAGTTCTTC.

This clonotype was counted ten times or more. The chain joins TRBV7-2 to TRBJ2-5; the D is unclear. There are 14 residues in the CDR3. Germline V gene data show CDR1 as SGHTA and CDR2 as FQGNSA. V lost 8 bases to trimming and J lost 6 bases, with 19 bases between them. The CDR3 is CASSRLGWDKTQYF. DNA of the CDR3: TGTGCCAGCTCTCGTTTGGGGTGGGATAAGACCCAGTACTTC.

V is TRBV4-2 and J is TRBJ2-3; D call uncertain. Germline V gene sequence: CDR1 LGHNA, CDR2 YNFKEQ. Trimming left V 0 bases short and J 0 bases short, with 7 bases between. The CDR3 is made up of 15 amino acids. CDR3 sequence: CASSQDYSSTDTQYF. The CDR3 DNA sequence: TGTGCCAGCAGCCAAGACTACAGTAGCACAGATACGCAGTATTTT.

This clonotype was detected a few times. V gene TRBV7-9 combines with J gene TRBJ1-4; D remains ambiguous. The CDR3 extends over 12 amino acids. Germline values: CDR1 SEHNR, CDR2 FQNEAQ (reference sequence). V lost 5 bases and J lost 8, with 9 bases in between. CDR3 sequence (DNA): TGTGCCAGCAGCCCTAGTTGGGAAAAACTGTTTTTT. Translating it yields CASSPSWEKLFF.

This chain joins TRBV6-6 and TRBJ1-1; no firm D call. CDR3 size: 12 residues. Trimming removed 6 bases at V and 3 bases at J, with 8 bases between. Germline V lookup: CDR1 MNHNY, CDR2 SVGAGI (reference sequence). CDR3 nucleotide sequence: TGTGCCAGCAGCCACCCGGACACTGAAGCTTTCTTT. Protein product: CASSHPDTEAFF.

With regard to this clonotype: At one of its ends the junction is not consistent with the germline gene, which may arise from a read error. This chain uses TRBV12-3 or TRBV12-4 with TRBJ2-1; 9 bases match TRBD1. This CDR3 region has 14 residues. The DNA for the CDR3 is TGTGTCAGCAGCAGCACAGGGGGCAAAAATGAGCAGTTCTTC. This gives the protein CVSSSTGGKNEQFF.

This clonotype was observed many times. The chain is built from TRBV5-1 and TRBJ2-3, with D hard to call. The CDR3 is made up of 13 amino acids. Germline CDR1 SGHRS, CDR2 YFSETQ. The V and J ends lost 0 bases and 3 bases respectively, with 5 bases between them. CDR3 amino acids: CASSLAATDTQYF. The CDR3 nucleotides are TGCGCCAGCAGCTTGGCGGCTACAGATACGCAGTATTTT.

DNA for the CDR3: TGCAGTACACCTCAGGGGGCCCAAGAGACCCAGTACTTC. Its protein is CSTPQGAQETQYF. The gene calls are TRBV20-1 and TRBJ2-5, with 8 bases lining up with TRBD1. The CDR3 covers 13 residues. Germline values: CDR1 DFQATT, CDR2 SNEGSKA (reference sequence). V shed 8 bases and J 1 base; nucleotides not matched to a gene: 6.

The V and J genes are TRBV6-5 and TRBJ2-5, with D maybe TRBD2 (6 bases). Trimming stripped 2 bases from V and 5 bases from J, with 9 bases between. Germline V gene lookup returns CDR1 MNHEY and CDR2 SVGAGI. This CDR3 contains 13 residues. The CDR3 reads CASSYGGGETQYF. The CDR3 DNA reads TGTGCCAGCAGTTACGGGGGAGGCGAGACCCAGTACTTC.